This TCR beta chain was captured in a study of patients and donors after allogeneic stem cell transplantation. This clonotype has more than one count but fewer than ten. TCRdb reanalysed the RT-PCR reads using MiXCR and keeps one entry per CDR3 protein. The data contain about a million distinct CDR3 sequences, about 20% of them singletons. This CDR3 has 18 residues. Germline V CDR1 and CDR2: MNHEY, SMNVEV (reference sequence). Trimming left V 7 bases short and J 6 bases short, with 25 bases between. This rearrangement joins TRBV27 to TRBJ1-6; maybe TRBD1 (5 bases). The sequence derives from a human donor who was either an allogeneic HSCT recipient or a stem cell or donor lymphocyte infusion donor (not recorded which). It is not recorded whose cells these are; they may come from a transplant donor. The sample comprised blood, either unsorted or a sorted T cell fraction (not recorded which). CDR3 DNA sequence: TGTGCCAGCACCACCAGCCGGGGCATCACTCCCCGTAATTCACCCCTCCACTTT. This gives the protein CASTTSRGITPRNSPLHF.